This note documents a single T cell receptor (beta chain) sequence. The source of the sample is a study of shared T cell receptors in the human thymus. Trimming left V 3 bases short and J 7 bases short, with 16 bases between. Looked up from germline, CDR1 is SEHNR and CDR2 is FQNEAQ (reference sequence). The CDR3 is 14 amino acids. Using immunoSEQ multiplex PCR, the repertoire was profiled, and TCRdb retains in-frame clones only, with some absent. This table has around 730,000 clones, approximately 83% appearing once. This sample also belongs to another study, concerning human thymus T cells. Turning to that study: Obtained as resections during corrective heart surgery, the thymus tissue was then studied. The authors found apparently biased V and J gene usage in thymic and blood repertoires. Reports from related research described highly overlapping thymic repertoires among unrelated individuals.

This sequence originates from a girl under three years old with a congenital heart defect. The rearrangement joins TRBV7-9 to TRBJ2-7, with D unresolved. Material for sequencing was thymocytes. This CDR3 is CASSFGGPPWEQYF. CDR3 sequence (DNA): TGTGCCAGCAGCTTCGGTGGGCCTCCGTGGGAGCAGTACTTC.